This T cell receptor (beta chain) emerged from a study of T cells in Graves' hyperthyroidism and ophthalmopathy. The CDR3 totals 16 residues. Study findings and constraints: For ophthalmopathy, model prediction preceded onset by a median approximately 6 months. Among thyroid clonotypes expanded above 0.001, most also appeared in blood. Researchers report that a 13 V-J model separated ophthalmopathy from stable hyperthyroidism.

This clonotype was found a few times. What it binds is not known. The junction shows a germline mismatch at one end, possibly a read error. Amplification of TCR beta CDR3 regions used RNA as the template. The HTBI set primed first-round TCR CDR3 RT-PCR. TCRdb reanalysed the multiplex PCR reads using MiXCR and keeps one entry per CDR3 protein. The sample lists about 200,000 distinct CDR3 sequences; 15% to 20% were seen once. Source material: blood. This receptor was obtained from a man over 45 with Graves' hyperthyroidism. The chain combines TRBV12-3 or TRBV12-4 with TRBJ2-1, with TRBD2 matching over 11 bases. CDR3 DNA: TGTGCCGGCAGCACCTCTCTAGCGGGAGGTTACAATGAGCAGTTCTTC. The encoded protein is CAGSTSLAGGYNEQFF.